This T cell receptor (beta chain) was obtained from a study of somatic mutations in cytotoxic T cells in rheumatoid arthritis. Study as a whole: Patient blood, approximately 31 ml in EDTA, was obtained immediately after diagnosis and prior to the start of any treatment. Nearly 100% purity was obtained when some V beta antibody-stained T-cell populations were flow-sorted; these included V beta1+ cells sequenced for TCRB.

Assay: immunoSEQ multiplex PCR; the TCRdb copy retains only in-frame clones and omits some. The sample contains about 4,700 clones, approximately 84% of which appear only once. Sequenced material: CD8+ T cells sorted from blood. The clonotype originates from an older man with rheumatoid arthritis.

The CDR3 region is CASSLDVRYGYTF. CDR3 nucleotide sequence: TGTGCCAGCAGCTTGGACGTTCGGTATGGCTACACCTTC. The gene calls are TRBV5-4 and TRBJ1-2; D ambiguous. CDR1 is SGHNT, CDR2 YYREEE, per germline (reference sequence). V shed 0 bases and J shed 5 bases, with 8 bases lying between them. The CDR3 sequence is 13 residues long.